This T cell receptor (beta chain) is from a study of cytomegalovirus exposure and HLA in healthy donors (dated by TCRdb to the late 2010s). As for the study more broadly: In an earlier analysis of roughly 590 of the donors, 276 Gb of sequence data and 100 million or so unique TCR beta sequences from about 180 million T cells were reported. Approximately 330 gigabases of sequencing data and around 85 million unique TCR sequences made up an early release that covered 500 to 650 HLA-typed donors. The genetic ancestry cluster associated with self-reported Caucasian donors included roughly 84% of the roughly 410 genotyped donors. A handful of DR-DQ haplotypes were handled as single units for association and clustering because linkage in the cohort was strong. The study was designed to test whether signatures of past pathogen exposure could be identified by cataloging public T cell receptors. Donor age, sex, ethnicity and CMV serostatus were compiled alongside the repertoire data. The later analysis used no new phenotypic data to find candidate immune exposures, relying instead on TCR beta sequences and their occurrence across donors. In an earlier analysis of about 590 of the donors, high-throughput TCR beta sequencing was used to judge whether each TCR beta V gene segment behaved as functional or pseudogenic. Among a few hundred genotyped donors of the cohort, an average of about 240,000 unique TCR beta nucleotide sequences were sequenced per donor, about a sixth of them non-productive. Using immunosequencing, the study profiled T cell repertoires from roughly 650 subjects and related those repertoires to cytomegalovirus serostatus. To predict cytomegalovirus infection status, the study combined high-throughput TCR immunosequencing, statistical association of individual TCRs with disease status, and machine learning. A later analysis re-analyzed previously published TCR beta repertoires from 666 donors and added high-resolution HLA genotyping to study TCR occurrence patterns. A later genetic analysis used genome-wide SNP genotypes for 398 of the 666 donors, treating that subset as a discovery cohort. In addition to the first cohort of approximately 670 subjects, a separate validation cohort of approximately 130 different subjects was used. All discovery cohort repertoires had been generated on a single sequencing platform. Both class I and class II loci were covered by HLA typing, at four-digit resolution. The number of typed donors differed by locus: roughly 620-630 for A, B, C, DRB1 and DQB1; 522 for DQA1; approximately 600 for DPA1; and 400 to 480 for DPB1. What the work shows at the level of the full study, not this receptor alone: According to the authors, the approach could potentially be generalized to other disease states and immunological phenotypes. A further reported finding was that TCR beta sequences accurately predicted the HLA-A and HLA-B alleles for most subjects in the first cohort. A later analysis reported that several top co-occurrence clusters appeared linked to parvovirus B19, influenza, CMV and Epstein-Barr virus. Most TCR sequences were seen in very few donors, while some public TCRs were found in many individuals. Specific HLA alleles were associated with roughly 17,000 TCR beta sequences at a false discovery rate of 0.05 in a later analysis. The cohort was sequenced for TCR beta chains only, and without alpha or paired-chain data the features that could be detected were limited. A cluster of highly shared sequence variants was judged likely to be a technical artifact of the sequencing pipeline. Correlated functional status among segregating V segments might reflect linkage disequilibrium, but an unknown experimental factor could not be ruled out. In an earlier analysis of 587 of the donors, most TCR beta V segments were observed in productive rearrangements about 87% or about 30% of the time, broadly matching IMGT annotations. A later analysis found that HLA-associated TCR beta chains were more clonally expanded and had lower generation probabilities than equally common non-associated chains. Because some donors lacked HLA typing at each locus, the association tests relied only on the typed subset. In a later analysis, most CMV-associated TCR beta chains were found to appear HLA-restricted, with HLA associations seemingly driven largely by CMV exposure. The study gave a list of 150 to 200 TCR beta chains associated with cytomegalovirus. The only immune exposure information available for the cohort was CMV serostatus. A later analysis found that TCR association rates varied across HLA loci, with DRB1 alleles showing the most associated TCRs and HLA-C alleles the fewest. Three of the identified cytomegalovirus-associated TCR beta chains were confirmed in vitro to be specific for cytomegalovirus antigens. A later genetic analysis associated a missense DCLRE1C variant with V-gene and J-gene trimming of TCR beta chains, and an independent cohort replicated the association. Because counts were too low, roughly 16 rarely observed V segments, including chromosome 9 orphons, were left out of the earlier analysis of 587 of the donors. The presence/absence analyses assumed that sequencing depth was roughly uniform across donors, and that assumption may not be true. Assigning TCR associations to individual alleles was difficult when HLA alleles, especially DR and DQ, strongly co-occurred. Compared with the approximately 700-donor mean, donors in an Asian-associated ancestry cluster had fewer N-insertions in productive TCRs, according to a later genetic analysis. The classifier was reported to diagnose cytomegalovirus status with high specificity and sensitivity in both the original and validation cohorts.

The receptor library was made with the immunoSEQ multiplex PCR assay. The multiplex PCR relied on a mix of 60 forward primers for TCR Vbeta segments and 13 reverse primers for TCR Jbeta segments. The CDR3 region of rearranged TCR beta genes was amplified from genomic DNA with a multiplex PCR assay. Amplified TCR beta libraries were sequenced as 87-base-pair reads on the Illumina HiSeq System. In the original analysis: In a later analysis, tens of millions of unique TCR beta chains were counted across the 500 to 700 repertoires, and approximately 11 million of these chains were shared by at least two donors. Raw reads were error-corrected and collapsed into unique sequences by a nearest-neighbor algorithm in which closely related sequences were merged to remove PCR and sequencing errors. To assign V, D and J gene segments, CDR3 sequences were aligned to IMGT reference sequences. For a sequence to be retained, at least a six-nucleotide match to both a V gene segment and a J gene segment was required. A rearrangement was called productive if the CDR3 had no stop codons and remained in frame with V and J, and every other rearrangement was called non-productive. CDR3 was defined according to IMGT convention as the region running from the second conserved V-encoded cysteine to the conserved J-encoded phenylalanine. In an earlier analysis of more than 550 of the donors, sequences lacking an unambiguous match to a single V gene segment were excluded. An earlier analysis of some 500 of the donors classified V segments as functional when productive rearrangements were above 56.7% and as segregating when the standard deviation between donors was above 5%. A statistical classification framework was developed to diagnose cytomegalovirus status using the catalog of TCR beta chain sequences. In a later analysis, V and J genes were assigned by comparing TCR nucleotide sequences against IMGT/GENE-DB human TR gene sequences. Using the TCRdist pipeline, a later analysis assigned CDR3 sequences along with most-parsimonious VDJ recombination scenarios. In a later analysis, each TCR beta chain was defined by its CDR3 amino acid sequence together with its V-gene family, and reads lacking a unique V-gene family were excluded. To address suspected cross-contamination and a sequencing artifact, a later analysis removed under 600 highly shared, low-generation-probability nucleotide sequences. In a later analysis, a clonal expansion index was calculated for each public chain from normalized within-repertoire ranks of inferred template counts. In a later analysis, generation probabilities were computed with a VDJ recombination model fitted to out-of-frame rearrangements, and the resulting probabilities were checked against IGoR. In a later analysis, TCR-TCR, TCR-HLA and TCR-CMV co-occurrence was scored with hypergeometric tests, and a repertoire-size bias correction was applied to TCR pairs. False discovery rates were estimated in a later analysis by permuting HLA or CMV assignments 20 times. A later analysis grouped co-occurring TCRs with DBSCAN, adding TCRdist sequence similarity when clustering within HLA-allele-positive subsets. Repertoires with fewer than 30,000 or more than 120,000 public chains were left out of co-occurrence clustering, as were a handful of repertoires with anomalous nucleotide sharing. Entries here come from immuneACCESS through TCRdb and include only in-frame sequences with V and J called. Some clones fail to appear in such tables; in the studies checked, an unresolved V gene covers under half of the shortfall, and the cause of the remainder is unknown. For V, J and clone size, that table is used; D and trimming come from the DNA. This sample is represented by roughly 110,000 clones; over 75% of them were singletons. The top ten clonotypes cover around 3.4% of the sample.

The cohort was made up of around 720 healthy bone marrow donors. Cohort members were all nominally healthy when sampled, although unrecorded immune exposures were likely present. The donor tested CMV seronegative and was one of the 352 seronegative cohort members. Every donor gave a peripheral blood sample, and the peripheral blood mononuclear cells from that sample were used for TCR beta sequencing. The Qiagen DNeasy Blood Extraction Kit was used to extract genomic DNA from the blood cell samples. In regard to this clone: Its antigen specificity is not known. Per-base qualities were not stored, and no clone one base away is much larger.

The sequenced sample was PBMCs. This clonotype was obtained from a man in his 60s in good health and CMV-seronegative.

CDR3 region: CASTFLGGGETQYF. The DNA sequence is as follows: TGTGCCAGTACCTTTCTAGGTGGCGGAGAGACCCAGTACTTC. Recombination joined TRBV2 with TRBJ2-5; the D gene lacks a confident call. The cysteine opens and the phenylalanine closes a CDR3 of 14 amino acids. The retained sequence is limited to the CDR3, 42 bases, with the frame set at the first base. V drops 9 bases and J drops 4 bases, leaving 18 bases in between. In the germline V gene, CDR1 corresponds to SNHLY and CDR2 to FYNNEI.